What follows are 30 T cell receptor beta chains derived from one specimen sequenced in a study of patients and donors after allogeneic stem cell transplantation. In TCRdb, the RT-PCR reads were re-called with MiXCR into one record per CDR3 protein. The table lists some 880,000 distinct CDR3 sequences, about a sixth of them singletons, with under 6.5% in the top ten. The sample comprised blood, either unsorted or a sorted T cell fraction (not recorded which). The receptor source for this set is a human donor who was either an allogeneic HSCT recipient or a stem cell or donor lymphocyte infusion donor (not recorded which). It is not recorded whose cells these are; they may come from a transplant donor.

This clonotype was observed at least ten times. The chain uses TRBV14 and TRBJ2-1; 7 nucleotides match TRBD2. CDR1 and CDR2 from the germline V gene are SGHDN and FVKESK. This CDR3 spans 14 amino acids. With 1 base clipped from V and 9 bases from J, the junction kept 6 bases outside the gene matches. The chain's CDR3 is CASSQVGLVGEQFF. The CDR3 bases are TGTGCCAGCAGCCAAGTAGGACTAGTCGGTGAGCAGTTCTTC.

V usage is TRBV20-1 and J usage is TRBJ2-1; D possibly matches TRBD1 or TRBD2 (5 bases each). Germline CDR1 and CDR2: DFQATT and SNEGSKA (reference sequence). The CDR3 contains 10 residues. Trimming took 5 bases from V and 8 from J, leaving 7 bases between them. Here the CDR3 reads CSARGDEQFF. CDR3 sequence (DNA): TGCAGTGCTCGGGGCGATGAGCAGTTCTTC.

The rearrangement links TRBV12-5 to TRBJ2-7; 9 bases fit TRBD1. Germline-derived CDR1 and CDR2 are LGHNT and FRNRAP. The CDR3 length is 16 residues. Germline trimming cut 2 bases from V and 1 base from J; bases unmatched to any gene: 6. CDR3 nucleotides: TGTGCTAGTGGTTTGTCCACAGGGGGCGTGTCCTACGAGCAGTACTTC. Translating it yields CASGLSTGGVSYEQYF.

This clonotype was seen a handful of times. This chain connects TRBV9 to TRBJ2-5, with 8 bases that match TRBD1. The germline CDR1 and CDR2 sequences are SGDLS and YYNGEE. V lost 5 bases, J lost 5 bases, and 5 bases stayed unmatched. This CDR3 region has 13 residues. The CDR3, as DNA: TGTGCCAGCAGTGGACAGGGTGCCGAGACCCAGTACTTC. It yields the protein CASSGQGAETQYF.

This clonotype came up many times. The chain is built from TRBV20-1 and TRBJ2-1; D is uncertain. Germline CDR1 DFQATT, CDR2 SNEGSKA (reference sequence). V was cut by 7 bases and J by 0 bases, with 13 bases left in between. The CDR3 extends over 14 amino acids. The CDR3 DNA is TGCAGTGGAGGAAAACCGAGCTCCTACAATGAGCAGTTCTTC. Translation gives CSGGKPSSYNEQFF.

This clonotype appeared many times. The chain links TRBV20-1 to TRBJ2-5; D perhaps matches TRBD2 (5 bases). The CDR3 consists of 15 residues. Trimming took off 0 bases at V and 0 bases at J, with 11 bases between the two ends. Looked up from germline, CDR1 is DFQATT and CDR2 is SNEGSKA (reference sequence). CDR3 in amino acids: CSARDVRGYQETQYF. CDR3 in DNA: TGCAGTGCTAGAGATGTCCGGGGATACCAAGAGACCCAGTACTTC.

This clonotype was observed a few times. The V gene is TRBV5-1, the J gene TRBJ2-3; D ambiguous. The CDR3 runs 15 residues. In germline, CDR1 is SGHRS, CDR2 YFSETQ. The V and J ends lost 2 bases and 0 bases respectively, with 10 bases between them. The CDR3 region has the DNA TGCGCCAGCAGCTTAGGGCGGTTTAGCACAGATACGCAGTATTTT. This sequence encodes CASSLGRFSTDTQYF. The full variable domain, with the rest looked up from reference TRBV5-1 and TRBJ2-3, is KAGVTQTPRYLIKTRGQQVTLSCSPISGHRSVSWYQQTPGQGLQFLFEYFSETQRNKGNFPGRFSGRQFSNSRSEMNVSTLELGDSALYLCASSLGRFSTDTQYFGPGTRLTVL.

The rearrangement joins TRBV24-1 to TRBJ2-1; the D is unclear. V was shortened by 5 bases and J by 6 bases, with 10 bases between the two germline ends. Germline CDR1 is KGHDR and CDR2 is SFDVKD. The CDR3 is 13 amino acids. The CDR3 here is CATSGLDRNEQFF. The CDR3 DNA follows: TGTGCCACCAGTGGATTAGACCGCAATGAGCAGTTCTTC.

The chain couples TRBV7-9 to TRBJ2-1; 12 bases are shared with TRBD2. The CDR3 is 17 amino acids. Germline CDR1 reads SEHNR; CDR2 reads FQNEAQ (reference sequence). V shed 5 bases, J shed 8 bases, and the junction held 13 bases outside the gene matches. CDR3 in DNA: TGTGCCAGCAGCCTGGCCGGTCTAGCGGGGGGGCTTGATGAGCAGTTCTTC. This codes for CASSLAGLAGGLDEQFF.

The V gene is TRBV12-3 or TRBV12-4, the J gene TRBJ2-7; D remains ambiguous. The CDR3 runs to 16 residues. Trimming took 2 bases from V and 2 from J, leaving 16 bases between them. The DNA of the CDR3 is TGTGCCAGCAGTTTATCAGGTTTGGCCCGGACCTACGAGCAGTACTTC. The encoded protein is CASSLSGLARTYEQYF.

The CDR3 DNA follows: TGTGCCAGCAGCGTAGAAACAGGGGAAGATACGCAGTATTTT. Encoded protein: CASSVETGEDTQYF. The chain has TRBV9 and TRBJ2-3, with 7 bases fitting TRBD1. Germline assignment: CDR1 SGDLS and CDR2 YYNGEE. The J segment lost 5 bases and the V segment lost 0 bases, leaving 3 bases of the junction unmatched. The CDR3 is made up of 14 amino acids.

This clonotype was detected a few times. The chain recombines TRBV9 with TRBJ2-7; D possibly uses TRBD1 or TRBD2 (6 bases each). V shed 3 bases and J shed 3 bases, with 19 bases lying between them. The CDR3 has 16 amino acids. Germline V lookup: CDR1 SGDLS, CDR2 YYNGEE. Here the CDR3 DNA reads TGTGCCAGCAGCGCCAACAGGGAGAGGGGAGGCTACGAGCAGTACTTC. It is translated as CASSANRERGGYEQYF.

This clonotype was recorded only once. The gene calls are TRBV20-1 and TRBJ1-1, with TRBD1 as a possible D gene (5 bases). This CDR3 has 13 residues. V dropped 5 bases and J dropped 1 base, with 11 bases sitting between them. Germline lookup yields CDR1 DFQATT and CDR2 SNEGSKA (reference sequence). CDR3 in amino acids: CSAPPRGNTEAFF. The CDR3 DNA follows: TGCAGTGCTCCCCCTAGGGGGAACACTGAAGCTTTCTTT.

The sample holds a few counts of this clonotype. The chain uses TRBV27 and TRBJ2-7, with TRBD1 matching 7 bases. Germline lookup yields CDR1 MNHEY and CDR2 SMNVEV (reference sequence). CDR3 length: 15 residues. The ends lost 6 bases at V and 4 bases at J; junction bases unmatched: 12. In DNA form, the CDR3 reads TGTGCCAGCAGATCCATGGGACAGAGCCCGTACGAGCAGTACTTC. Translation: CASRSMGQSPYEQYF.

The chain carries TRBV7-7 and TRBJ2-1; 7 bases line up with TRBD2. The CDR3 loop spans 16 amino acids. The trim removed 5 bases at V and 8 bases at J, leaving 15 bases unmatched. The V gene's germline CDR1 is SSHAT and CDR2 FNYEAQ (reference sequence). This CDR3 reads CASSPVGREMPHEQFF. The CDR3 nucleotides are TGTGCCAGCAGCCCGGTGGGGCGGGAGATGCCCCATGAGCAGTTCTTC.

The rearrangement links TRBV5-1 to TRBJ2-5, with TRBD2 matching 9 bases. The V gene end was trimmed by 5 bases and the J gene end by 5 bases; junction bases not matched to a gene: 10. The CDR3 consists of 15 residues. Germline V gives CDR1 SGHRS, CDR2 YFSETQ. Here the CDR3 DNA reads TGCGCCAGCAGGACAAGCGGGGGGCCTCTCGAGACCCAGTACTTC. Amino acid sequence: CASRTSGGPLETQYF.

This clonotype occurred many times. J is TRBJ2-2 and V is TRBV12-3 or TRBV12-4; D ambiguous. Trimming took 0 bases from V and 3 from J, leaving 8 bases between them. This CDR3 has 15 residues. The chain's CDR3 is CASSLAPGYTGELFF. DNA for the CDR3: TGTGCCAGCAGTTTAGCTCCGGGCTACACCGGGGAGCTGTTTTTT.

This clonotype was counted ten times or more. The J gene is TRBJ2-1, the V gene TRBV5-1; 7 positions match TRBD1. Germline lookup yields CDR1 SGHRS and CDR2 YFSETQ. CDR3 length: 15 residues. V was pared by 3 bases and J by 0 bases, with 3 bases of the junction left unmatched. The CDR3 spells CASSSQGTSYNEQFF. The CDR3 DNA reads as TGCGCCAGCAGCTCACAGGGGACCTCCTACAATGAGCAGTTCTTC.

The chain couples TRBV13 to TRBJ1-2; 9 bases are a match to TRBD1. Germline values: CDR1 PRHDT, CDR2 FYEKMQ (reference sequence). The CDR3 length is 13 residues. The V gene end was trimmed by 11 bases and the J gene end by 5 bases; junction bases not matched to a gene: 9. Here the CDR3 DNA reads TGTGCCGCACGACAGGGGGGTTTTTATGGCTACACCTTC. Translated, it gives CAARQGGFYGYTF.

The V gene is TRBV7-9, the J gene TRBJ2-1, with 15 bases fitting TRBD2. Germline CDR1 and CDR2: SEHNR and FQNEAQ (reference sequence). J was trimmed by 7 bases and V by 1 base; bases with no gene match: 5. This CDR3 has 17 residues. The CDR3 region is CASSLGGLAGGENEQFF. In nucleotides, the CDR3 is TGTGCCAGCAGCTTAGGGGGACTAGCGGGAGGAGAGAATGAGCAGTTCTTC. The full variable domain, rest sourced from reference TRBV7-9 and TRBJ2-1, is DTGVSQNPRHKITKRGQNVTFRCDPISEHNRLYWYRQTLGQGPEFLTYFQNEAQLEKSRLLSDRFSAERPKGSFSTLEIQRTEQGDSAMYLCASSLGGLAGGENEQFFGPGTRLTVL.

Only a few counts were recorded for this clonotype. The chain recombines TRBV5-1 with TRBJ2-1, with TRBD1 matching over 9 bases. Trimming removed 0 bases from V and 7 bases from J; junction bases left unmatched: 2. Germline lookup yields CDR1 SGHRS and CDR2 YFSETQ. This CDR3 has 14 amino acids. In DNA, the CDR3 is TGCGCCAGCAGCTTGGGGGGGACAGGGAATGAGCAGTTCTTC. Its protein product is CASSLGGTGNEQFF.

The chain is built from TRBV20-1 and TRBJ2-5; 10 bases agree with TRBD2. The V gene's germline CDR1 is DFQATT and CDR2 SNEGSKA (reference sequence). V lost 2 bases to trimming and J lost 4 bases; unmatched junction nucleotides: 7. This CDR3 comprises 15 residues. The CDR3 here is CSARRSSGRGETQYF. CDR3 DNA sequence: TGCAGTGCTAGAAGATCTAGCGGGAGAGGAGAGACCCAGTACTTC.

This sequence joins TRBV20-1 and TRBJ2-3; the D gene is possibly TRBD1 (6 bases). Germline CDR1 and CDR2: DFQATT and SNEGSKA (reference sequence). This CDR3 region has 17 residues. The V end was cut by 5 bases, the J end by 6 bases, with 27 bases between. The CDR3 DNA is TGCAGTGCTCGCCGCAACAGGGCCGGGAAGGCCGGGGATACGCAGTATTTT. Translation: CSARRNRAGKAGDTQYF.

V and J are TRBV20-1 and TRBJ2-7, with 11 bases identical to TRBD1. V shed 2 bases and J 7 bases; nucleotides not matched to a gene: 7. CDR1 and CDR2 (germline): DFQATT, SNEGSKA (reference sequence). The CDR3 consists of 14 residues. CDR3 coding DNA: TGCAGTGCTAGAAGGACAGGGGGCGCGGGGGAGCAGTACTTC. It specifies CSARRTGGAGEQYF.

The chain is built from TRBV5-1 and TRBJ2-1; 11 positions agree with TRBD2. Germline V gene lookup returns CDR1 SGHRS and CDR2 YFSETQ. J gave up 9 bases and V 3 bases, and 8 bases lay outside the gene matches. The CDR3 consists of 15 residues. The CDR3 spells CASSSDSGGAGEQFF. The CDR3 DNA follows: TGCGCCAGCAGCTCCGATAGCGGGGGGGCCGGTGAGCAGTTCTTC.

This clonotype was seen a few times. CDR3 sequence (DNA): TGTGCCAGCAGTTTTGACGGGGTCCGGGACACCGGGGAGCTGTTTTTT. Amino acids: CASSFDGVRDTGELFF. The chain recombines TRBV12-3 or TRBV12-4 with TRBJ2-2; possibly TRBD2 for D (5 bases). This CDR3 is 16 amino acids long. V gave up 3 bases and J gave up 3 bases, with 14 bases separating them.

The rearrangement joins TRBV7-2 to TRBJ2-1; perhaps TRBD2 as D (5 bases). Germline-derived CDR1 and CDR2 are SGHTA and FQGNSA. Trimming removed 5 bases from V and 0 bases from J, with 14 bases in between. The CDR3 has 16 residues. The CDR3 nucleotides are TGTGCCAGCAGCCCGTTAGTGGGGAGCTCCTACAATGAGCAGTTCTTC. Translation gives CASSPLVGSSYNEQFF.

This chain links TRBV2 with TRBJ1-6; no firm D call. Germline values: CDR1 SNHLY, CDR2 FYNNEI. This CDR3 region has 13 residues. Trimming took off 9 bases at V and 7 bases at J, with 13 bases between the two ends. The CDR3 loop is CARRGLLNSPLHF. The CDR3, as DNA: TGTGCCAGAAGAGGATTATTAAATTCACCCCTCCACTTT.

The sample holds a few counts of this clonotype. CDR3 region: CASSLASGEINSYNEQFF. The CDR3 coding sequence is TGTGCCAGCAGCTTGGCCAGTGGTGAGATAAACTCCTACAATGAGCAGTTCTTC. This sequence joins TRBV5-5 and TRBJ2-1; D is unclear. The CDR3 sequence is 18 residues long. V was clipped by 0 bases and J by 0 bases, with 16 bases between them. Germline V CDR1 and CDR2: SGHKS, YYEKEE (reference sequence). Variable domain in full (rest from reference TRBV5-5 and TRBJ2-1): DAGVTQSPTHLIKTRGQQVTLRCSPISGHKSVSWYQQVLGQGPQFIFQYYEKEERGRGNFPDRFSARQFPNYSSELNVNALLLGDSALYLCASSLASGEINSYNEQFFGPGTRLTVL.

This clonotype was counted many times. The V call is TRBV29-1, the J call TRBJ2-7; tentatively, D is TRBD2 (6 bases). The CDR3 loop spans 10 amino acids. Per the germline V gene, CDR1 is SQVTM and CDR2 is ANQGSEA. Trimming left V 4 bases short and J 8 bases short, with 9 bases between. The CDR3 nucleotides are TGCAGCGTTGCTAGCGACAAGCAGTACTTC. This sequence encodes CSVASDKQYF.